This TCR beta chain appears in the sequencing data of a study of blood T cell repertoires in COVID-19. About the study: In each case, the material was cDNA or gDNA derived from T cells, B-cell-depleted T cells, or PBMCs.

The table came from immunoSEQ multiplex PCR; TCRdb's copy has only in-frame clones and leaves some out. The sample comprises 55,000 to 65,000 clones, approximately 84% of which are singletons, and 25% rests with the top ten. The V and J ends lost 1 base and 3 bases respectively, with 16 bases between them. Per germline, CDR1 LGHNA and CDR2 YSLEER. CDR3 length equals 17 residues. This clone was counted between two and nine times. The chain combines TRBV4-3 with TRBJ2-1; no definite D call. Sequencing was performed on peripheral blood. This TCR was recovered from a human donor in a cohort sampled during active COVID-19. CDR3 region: CASSQAYTTTGYNEQFF. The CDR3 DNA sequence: TGCGCCAGCAGCCAAGCCTACACTACCACGGGCTACAATGAGCAGTTCTTC.